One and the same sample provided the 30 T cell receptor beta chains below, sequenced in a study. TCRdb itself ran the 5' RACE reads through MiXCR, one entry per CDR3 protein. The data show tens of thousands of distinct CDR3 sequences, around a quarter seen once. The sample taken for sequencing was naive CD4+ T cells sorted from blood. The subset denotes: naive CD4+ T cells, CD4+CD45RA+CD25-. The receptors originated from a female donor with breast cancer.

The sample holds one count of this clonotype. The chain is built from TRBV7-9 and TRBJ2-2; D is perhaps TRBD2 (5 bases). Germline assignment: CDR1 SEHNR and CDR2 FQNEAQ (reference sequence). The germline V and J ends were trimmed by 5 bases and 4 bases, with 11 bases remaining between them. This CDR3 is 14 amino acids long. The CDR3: CASSPGLTTGELFF. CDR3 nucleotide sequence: TGTGCCAGCAGCCCCGGACTTACCACCGGGGAGCTGTTTTTT.

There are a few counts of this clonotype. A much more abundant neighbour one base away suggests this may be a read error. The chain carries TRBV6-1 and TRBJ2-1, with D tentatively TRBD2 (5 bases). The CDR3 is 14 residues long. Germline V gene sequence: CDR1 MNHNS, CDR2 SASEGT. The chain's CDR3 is CASSEMAGYNGQFF. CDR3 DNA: TGTGCCAGCAGTGAAATGGCGGGCTACAATGGGCAGTTCTTC.

CDR3 sequence (DNA): TGTGCCAGCAGCTCTTGGACAGGGTATGAAAAACTGTTTTTT. Translation gives CASSSWTGYEKLFF. The chain links TRBV6-5 to TRBJ1-4; 8 nucleotides align to TRBD1. CDR1 is MNHEY, CDR2 SVGAGI, per germline. The CDR3 length is 14 residues. V was clipped by 6 bases and J by 6 bases; unmatched bases: 6.

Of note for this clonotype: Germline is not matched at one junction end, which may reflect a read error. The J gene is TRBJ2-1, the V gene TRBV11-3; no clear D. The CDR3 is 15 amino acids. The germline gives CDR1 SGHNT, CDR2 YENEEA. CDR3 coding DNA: TGTGCCAGCAGCATGGGAAACGGACCCTACAATGAACAGTTCTTC. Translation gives CASSMGNGPYNEQFF.

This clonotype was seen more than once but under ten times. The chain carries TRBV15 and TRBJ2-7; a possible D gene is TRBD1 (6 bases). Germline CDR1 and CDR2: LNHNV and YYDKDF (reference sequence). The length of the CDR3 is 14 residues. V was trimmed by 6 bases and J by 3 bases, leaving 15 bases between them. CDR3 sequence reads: CATSPQGGYYEQYF. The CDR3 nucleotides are TGTGCCACCAGTCCACAGGGTGGATACTACGAGCAGTACTTC. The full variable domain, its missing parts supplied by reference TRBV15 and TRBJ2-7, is DAMVIQNPRYQVTQFGKPVTLSCSQTLNHNVMYWYQQKSSQAPKLLFHYYDKDFNNEADTPDNFQSRRPNTSFCFLDIRSPGLGDTAMYLCATSPQGGYYEQYFGPGTRLTVT.

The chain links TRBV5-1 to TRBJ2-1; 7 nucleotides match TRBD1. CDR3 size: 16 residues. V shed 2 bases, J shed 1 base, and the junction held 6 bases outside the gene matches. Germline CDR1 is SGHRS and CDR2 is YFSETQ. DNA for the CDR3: TGCGCCAGCAGCTTAAGGGGGCTGGGGTCCTACAATGAGCAGTTCTTC. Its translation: CASSLRGLGSYNEQFF.

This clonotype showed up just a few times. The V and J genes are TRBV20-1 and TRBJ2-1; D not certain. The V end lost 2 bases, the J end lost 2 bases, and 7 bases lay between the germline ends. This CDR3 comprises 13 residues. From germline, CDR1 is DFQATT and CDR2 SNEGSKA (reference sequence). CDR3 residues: CSARPRTYNEQFF. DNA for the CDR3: TGCAGTGCTAGACCCAGAACCTACAATGAGCAGTTCTTC.

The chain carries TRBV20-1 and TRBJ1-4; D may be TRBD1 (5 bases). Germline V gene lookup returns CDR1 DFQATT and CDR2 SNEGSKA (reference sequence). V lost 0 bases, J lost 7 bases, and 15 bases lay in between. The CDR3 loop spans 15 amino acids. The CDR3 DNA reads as TGCAGTGCTAGAGATAGTACAGGAGTGGGTGAAAAACTGTTTTTT. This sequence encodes CSARDSTGVGEKLFF.

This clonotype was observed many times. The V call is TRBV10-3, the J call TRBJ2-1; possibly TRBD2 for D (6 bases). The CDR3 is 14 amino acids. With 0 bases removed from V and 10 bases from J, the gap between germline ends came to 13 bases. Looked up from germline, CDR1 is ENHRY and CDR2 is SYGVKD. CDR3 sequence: CAISESMEGREQFF. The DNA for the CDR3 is TGTGCCATCAGTGAGTCGATGGAGGGACGGGAGCAGTTCTTC.

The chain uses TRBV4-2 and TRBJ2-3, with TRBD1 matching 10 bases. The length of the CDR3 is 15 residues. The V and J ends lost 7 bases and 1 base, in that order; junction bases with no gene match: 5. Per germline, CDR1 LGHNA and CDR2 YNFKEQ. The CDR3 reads CASTRTGGGTDTQYF. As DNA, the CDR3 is TGTGCCAGCACCAGGACAGGGGGTGGCACAGATACGCAGTATTTT.

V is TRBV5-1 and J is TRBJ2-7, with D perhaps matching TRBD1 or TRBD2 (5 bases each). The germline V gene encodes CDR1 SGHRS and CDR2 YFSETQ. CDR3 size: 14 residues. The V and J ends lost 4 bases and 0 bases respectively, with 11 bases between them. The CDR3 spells CASSPLGTSYEQYF. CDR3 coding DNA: TGCGCCAGCAGCCCCTTGGGGACCTCCTACGAGCAGTACTTC.

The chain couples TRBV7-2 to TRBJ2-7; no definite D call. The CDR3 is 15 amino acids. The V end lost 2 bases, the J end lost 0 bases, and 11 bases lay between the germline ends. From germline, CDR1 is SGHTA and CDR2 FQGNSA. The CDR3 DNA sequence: TGTGCCAGCAGCTTACGGGCTTCGAGCTCCTACGAGCAGTACTTC. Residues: CASSLRASSSYEQYF. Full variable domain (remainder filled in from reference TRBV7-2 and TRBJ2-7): GAGVSQSPSNKVTEKGKDVELRCDPISGHTALYWYRQSLGQGLEFLIYFQGNSAPDKSGLPSDRFSAERTGGSVSTLTIQRTQQEDSAVYLCASSLRASSSYEQYFGPGTRLTVT.

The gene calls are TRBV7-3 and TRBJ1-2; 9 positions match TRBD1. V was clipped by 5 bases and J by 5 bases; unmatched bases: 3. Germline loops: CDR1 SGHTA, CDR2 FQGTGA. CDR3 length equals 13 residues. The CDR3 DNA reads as TGTGCCAGCAGCCTCGGACAGGGGTATGGCTACACCTTC. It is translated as CASSLGQGYGYTF.

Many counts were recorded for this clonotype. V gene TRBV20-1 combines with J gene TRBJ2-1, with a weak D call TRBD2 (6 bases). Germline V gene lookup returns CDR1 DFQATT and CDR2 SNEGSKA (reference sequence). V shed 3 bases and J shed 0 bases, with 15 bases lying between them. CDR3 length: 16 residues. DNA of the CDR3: TGCAGTGCTAGCGGTCGACGCGGGGACTCCTACAATGAGCAGTTCTTC. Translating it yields CSASGRRGDSYNEQFF.

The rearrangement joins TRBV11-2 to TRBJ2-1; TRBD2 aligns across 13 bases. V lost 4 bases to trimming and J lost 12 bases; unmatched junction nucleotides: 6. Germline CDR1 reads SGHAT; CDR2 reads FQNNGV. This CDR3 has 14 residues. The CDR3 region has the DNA TGTGCCAGCAGCTCGCCACTAGCGGGAGGGGGGCAGTTCTTC. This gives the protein CASSSPLAGGGQFF. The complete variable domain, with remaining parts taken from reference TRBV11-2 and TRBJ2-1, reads EAGVAQSPRYKIIEKRQSVAFWCNPISGHATLYWYQQILGQGPKLLIQFQNNGVVDDSQLPKDRFSAERLKGVDSTLKIQPAKLEDSAVYLCASSSPLAGGGQFFGPGTRLTVL.

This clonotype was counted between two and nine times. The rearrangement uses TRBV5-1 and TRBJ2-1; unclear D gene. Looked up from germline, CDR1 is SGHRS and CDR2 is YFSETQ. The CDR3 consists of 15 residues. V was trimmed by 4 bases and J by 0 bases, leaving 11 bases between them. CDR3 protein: CASSLSGPSYNEQFF. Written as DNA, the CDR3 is TGCGCCAGCAGCCTCTCCGGGCCCTCCTACAATGAGCAGTTCTTC.

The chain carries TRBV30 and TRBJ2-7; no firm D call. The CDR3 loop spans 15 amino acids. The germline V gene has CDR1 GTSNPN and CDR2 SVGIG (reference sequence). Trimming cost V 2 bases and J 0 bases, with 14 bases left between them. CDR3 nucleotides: TGTGCCTGGAGTCCCACCAGCGCCAGCTCCTACGAGCAGTACTTC. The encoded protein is CAWSPTSASSYEQYF.

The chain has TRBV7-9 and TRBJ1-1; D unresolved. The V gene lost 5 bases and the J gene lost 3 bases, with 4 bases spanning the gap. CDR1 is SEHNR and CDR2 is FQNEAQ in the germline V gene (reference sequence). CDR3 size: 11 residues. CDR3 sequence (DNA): TGTGCCAGCAGCCGGGACACTGAAGCTTTCTTT. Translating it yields CASSRDTEAFF.

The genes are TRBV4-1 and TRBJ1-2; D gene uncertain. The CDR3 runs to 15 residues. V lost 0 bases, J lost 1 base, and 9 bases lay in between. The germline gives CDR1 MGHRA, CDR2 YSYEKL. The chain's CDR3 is CASSQDIGDNYGYTF. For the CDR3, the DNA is TGCGCCAGCAGCCAAGATATCGGTGATAACTATGGCTACACCTTC.

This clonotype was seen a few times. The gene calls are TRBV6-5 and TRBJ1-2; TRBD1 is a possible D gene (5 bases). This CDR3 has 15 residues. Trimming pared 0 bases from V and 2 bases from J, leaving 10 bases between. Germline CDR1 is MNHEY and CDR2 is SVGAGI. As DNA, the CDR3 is TGTGCCAGCAGTTACTCGGGCAGGGACAACTATGGCTACACCTTC. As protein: CASSYSGRDNYGYTF.

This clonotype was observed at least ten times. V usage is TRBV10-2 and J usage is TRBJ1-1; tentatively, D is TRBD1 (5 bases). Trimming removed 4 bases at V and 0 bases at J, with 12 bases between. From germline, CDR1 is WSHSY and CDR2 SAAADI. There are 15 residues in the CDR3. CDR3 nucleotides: TGCGCCAGCAGTGGGGGGGATCCCATGAACACTGAAGCTTTCTTT. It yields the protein CASSGGDPMNTEAFF.

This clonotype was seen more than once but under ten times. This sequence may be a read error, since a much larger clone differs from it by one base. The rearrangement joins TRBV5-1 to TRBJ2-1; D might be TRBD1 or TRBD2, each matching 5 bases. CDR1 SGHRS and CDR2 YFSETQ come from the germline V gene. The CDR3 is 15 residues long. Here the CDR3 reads CAGSLGTSSYNEQFF. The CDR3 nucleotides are TGCGCCGGCAGCTTGGGGACCTCCTCTTACAATGAGCAGTTCTTC.

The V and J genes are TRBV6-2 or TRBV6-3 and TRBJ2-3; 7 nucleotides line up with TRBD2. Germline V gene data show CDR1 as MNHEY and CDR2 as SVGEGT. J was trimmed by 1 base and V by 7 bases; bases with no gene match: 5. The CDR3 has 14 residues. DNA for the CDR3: TGTGCCAGCATCTCGGCGGGAGGCACAGATACGCAGTATTTT. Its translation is CASISAGGTDTQYF.

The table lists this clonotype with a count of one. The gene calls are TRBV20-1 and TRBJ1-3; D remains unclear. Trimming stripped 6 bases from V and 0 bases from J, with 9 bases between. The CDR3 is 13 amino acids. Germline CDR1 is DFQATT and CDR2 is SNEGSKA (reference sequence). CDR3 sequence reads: CSAPAHSGNTIYF. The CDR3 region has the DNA TGCAGTGCCCCGGCGCACTCTGGAAACACCATATATTTT.

Written as DNA, the CDR3 is TGCGCCAGCAGCTTGGGAGATGAAACAGATACGCAGTATTTT. Its protein is CASSLGDETDTQYF. The J gene is TRBJ2-3, the V gene TRBV5-1; no clear D gene. The germline V and J ends were trimmed by 0 bases and 3 bases, with 8 bases remaining between them. This CDR3 is 14 amino acids long. Germline CDR1 is SGHRS and CDR2 is YFSETQ.

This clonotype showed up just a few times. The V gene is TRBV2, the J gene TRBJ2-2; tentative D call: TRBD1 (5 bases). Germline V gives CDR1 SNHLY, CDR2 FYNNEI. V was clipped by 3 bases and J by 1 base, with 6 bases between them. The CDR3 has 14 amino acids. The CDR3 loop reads CASSETENTGELFF. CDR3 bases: TGTGCCAGCAGTGAGACAGAGAACACCGGGGAGCTGTTTTTT.

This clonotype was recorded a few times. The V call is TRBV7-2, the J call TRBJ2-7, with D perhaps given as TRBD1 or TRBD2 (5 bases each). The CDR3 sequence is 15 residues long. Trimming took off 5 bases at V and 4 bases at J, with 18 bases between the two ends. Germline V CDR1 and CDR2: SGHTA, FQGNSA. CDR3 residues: CASSLGFGAEYEQYF. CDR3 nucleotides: TGTGCCAGCAGCCTTGGATTCGGGGCAGAGTACGAGCAGTACTTC. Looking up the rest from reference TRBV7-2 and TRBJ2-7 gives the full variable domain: GAGVSQSPSNKVTEKGKDVELRCDPISGHTALYWYRQSLGQGLEFLIYFQGNSAPDKSGLPSDRFSAERTGGSVSTLTIQRTQQEDSAVYLCASSLGFGAEYEQYFGPGTRLTVT.

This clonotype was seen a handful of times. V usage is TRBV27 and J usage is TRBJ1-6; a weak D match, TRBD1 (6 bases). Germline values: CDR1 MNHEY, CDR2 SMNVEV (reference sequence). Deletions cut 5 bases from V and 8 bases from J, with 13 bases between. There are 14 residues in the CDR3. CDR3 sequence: CASSPQGNHSPLHF. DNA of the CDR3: TGTGCCAGCAGTCCACAGGGCAACCATTCACCCCTCCACTTT.

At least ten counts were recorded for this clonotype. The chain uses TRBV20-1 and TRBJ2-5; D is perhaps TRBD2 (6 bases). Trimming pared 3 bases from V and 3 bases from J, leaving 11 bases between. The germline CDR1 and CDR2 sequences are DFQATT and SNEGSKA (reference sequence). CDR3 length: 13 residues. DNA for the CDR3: TGCAGTGCTAGGGGGGACTCTAAAGAGACCCAGTACTTC. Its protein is CSARGDSKETQYF.

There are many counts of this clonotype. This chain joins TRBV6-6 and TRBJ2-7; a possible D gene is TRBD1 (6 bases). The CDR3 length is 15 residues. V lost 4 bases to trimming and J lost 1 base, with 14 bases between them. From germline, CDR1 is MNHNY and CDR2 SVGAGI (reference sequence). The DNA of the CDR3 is TGTGCCAGCAGTTCTCCGGGACAAACGTCCTACGAGCAGTACTTC. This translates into CASSSPGQTSYEQYF.